This TCR beta chain derives from a study of T-cell reconstitution after alpha-beta-depleted transplantation in children. This clonotype came up many times. TCRbeta library construction was performed incorporating unique molecular identifiers. One entry per CDR3 protein results from TCRdb running MiXCR on the PCR reads. The sample yields 200,000 to 300,000 distinct CDR3 sequences, approximately 12% seen once. The TCR sequence derives from a human donor who donated a stem cell graft to a child with acute lymphoblastic leukemia. The material sequenced was PBMCs from the stem cell graft donor, taken from the stem cell graft.

This CDR3 reads CSADRVGGYEQYF. The CDR3 nucleotides are TGCAGTGCTGACAGGGTCGGTGGATACGAGCAGTACTTC. The chain combines TRBV20-1 with TRBJ2-7; TRBD1 agrees at 7 bases. Trimming cost V 5 bases and J 4 bases; bases outside gene matches: 8. The germline V gene encodes CDR1 DFQATT and CDR2 SNEGSKA (reference sequence). This CDR3 region has 13 residues.